The source of this T cell receptor beta chain is a study of low-dose radiotherapy and immunotherapy resistance in tumors. Time point specified: before trial treatment. This clonotype showed up many times. TRAV- and TRBV-specific primers, spanning alpha and beta chains, primed first-strand cDNA. Both a constant-region primer and a V-primer adapter served to amplify TCRs across roughly 21 PCR cycles. TCRdb re-called the reads with MiXCR, one entry per CDR3 protein. Of approximately 90,000 distinct CDR3 sequences listed, more than 8.5% were seen once; the top ten hold under 1.1%. There are 15 residues in the CDR3. Germline V gene lookup returns CDR1 LGHNA and CDR2 YSLEER. The V and J ends lost 0 bases and 0 bases respectively, with 8 bases between them.

This specimen was PBMCs, taken before treatment. This sequence joins TRBV4-3 and TRBJ1-2, with D unclear. This sequence was found in a male donor with prostate cancer. The CDR3 is CASSQEGKANYGYTF. The CDR3, as DNA: TGCGCCAGCAGCCAAGAGGGCAAGGCTAACTATGGCTACACCTTC.